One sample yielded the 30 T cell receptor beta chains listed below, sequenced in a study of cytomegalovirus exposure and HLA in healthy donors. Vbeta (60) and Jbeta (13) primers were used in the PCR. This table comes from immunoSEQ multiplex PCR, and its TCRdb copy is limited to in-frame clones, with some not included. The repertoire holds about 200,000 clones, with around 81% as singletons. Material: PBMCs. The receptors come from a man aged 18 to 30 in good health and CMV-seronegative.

The CDR3 here is CASSPTGIRNYGYTF. The CDR3 DNA reads TGTGCCAGCAGCCCAACAGGGATACGCAACTATGGCTACACCTTC. The V and J genes are TRBV5-6 and TRBJ1-2, with D possibly TRBD1 on 6 matching bases. This CDR3 has 15 amino acids. V lost 4 bases to trimming and J lost 2 bases, with 15 bases between them. Germline CDR1 and CDR2: SGHDT and YYEEEE.

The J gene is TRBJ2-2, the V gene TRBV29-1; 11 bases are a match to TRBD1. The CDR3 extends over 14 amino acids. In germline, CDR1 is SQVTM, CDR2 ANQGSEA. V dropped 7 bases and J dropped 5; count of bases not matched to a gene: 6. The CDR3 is CSAGQGARTGELFF. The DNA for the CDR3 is TGCAGCGCCGGACAGGGGGCACGGACCGGGGAGCTGTTTTTT.

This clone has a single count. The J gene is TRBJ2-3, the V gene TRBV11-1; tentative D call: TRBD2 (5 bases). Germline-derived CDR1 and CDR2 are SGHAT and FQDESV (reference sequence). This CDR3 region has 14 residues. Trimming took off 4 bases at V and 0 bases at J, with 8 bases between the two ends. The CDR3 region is CASSSLASTDTQYF. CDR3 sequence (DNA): TGTGCCAGCAGCTCCCTAGCAAGCACAGATACGCAGTATTTT.

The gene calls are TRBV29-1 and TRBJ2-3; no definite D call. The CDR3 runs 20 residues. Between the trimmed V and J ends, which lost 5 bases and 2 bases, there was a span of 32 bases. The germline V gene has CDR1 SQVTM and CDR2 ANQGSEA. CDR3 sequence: CSVIPRGTLTPFRSTDTQYF. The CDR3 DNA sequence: TGCAGCGTTATCCCACGAGGCACCCTCACGCCGTTTCGGTCCACAGATACGCAGTATTTT.

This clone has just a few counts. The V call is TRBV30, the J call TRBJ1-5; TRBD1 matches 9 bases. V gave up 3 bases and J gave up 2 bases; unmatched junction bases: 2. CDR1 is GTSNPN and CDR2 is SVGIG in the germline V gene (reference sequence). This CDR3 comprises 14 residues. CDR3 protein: CAWSRDRGNQPQHF. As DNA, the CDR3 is TGTGCCTGGAGCCGGGACAGGGGCAATCAGCCCCAGCATTTT.

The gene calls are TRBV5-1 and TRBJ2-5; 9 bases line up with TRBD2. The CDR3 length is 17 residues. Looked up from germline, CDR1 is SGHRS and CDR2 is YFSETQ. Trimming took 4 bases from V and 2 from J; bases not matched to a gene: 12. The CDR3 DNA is TGCGCCAGCAGCCCCTTCCCGGCTAGCGGGGTACAAGAGACCCAGTACTTC. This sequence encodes CASSPFPASGVQETQYF.

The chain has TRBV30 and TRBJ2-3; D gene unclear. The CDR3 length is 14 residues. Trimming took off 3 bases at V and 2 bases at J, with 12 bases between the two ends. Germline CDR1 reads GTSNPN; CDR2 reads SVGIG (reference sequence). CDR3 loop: CAWRRLGNTDTQYF. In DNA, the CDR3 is TGTGCCTGGAGGAGGCTAGGAAACACAGATACGCAGTATTTT.

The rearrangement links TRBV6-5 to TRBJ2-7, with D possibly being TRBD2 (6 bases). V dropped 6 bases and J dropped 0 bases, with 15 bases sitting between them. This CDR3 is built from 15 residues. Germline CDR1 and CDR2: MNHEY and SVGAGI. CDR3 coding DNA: TGTGCCAGCAGGCCACCGGGACTTCACTCCTACGAGCAGTACTTC. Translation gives CASRPPGLHSYEQYF.

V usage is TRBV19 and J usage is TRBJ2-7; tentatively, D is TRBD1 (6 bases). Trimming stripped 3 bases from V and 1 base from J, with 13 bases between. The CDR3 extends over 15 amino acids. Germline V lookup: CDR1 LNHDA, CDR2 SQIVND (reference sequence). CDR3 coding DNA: TGTGCCAGTAGTATCTTCTCCCAGGGGTCCTACGAGCAGTACTTC. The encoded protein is CASSIFSQGSYEQYF.

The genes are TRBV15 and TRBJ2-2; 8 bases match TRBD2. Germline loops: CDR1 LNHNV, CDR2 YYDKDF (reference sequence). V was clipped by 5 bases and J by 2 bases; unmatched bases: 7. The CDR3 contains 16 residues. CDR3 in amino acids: CATSGERERNTGELFF. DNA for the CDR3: TGTGCCACCAGCGGCGAGCGGGAGAGAAACACCGGGGAGCTGTTTTTT. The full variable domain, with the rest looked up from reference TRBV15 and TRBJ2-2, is DAMVIQNPRYQVTQFGKPVTLSCSQTLNHNVMYWYQQKSSQAPKLLFHYYDKDFNNEADTPDNFQSRRPNTSFCFLDIRSPGLGDTAMYLCATSGERERNTGELFFGEGSRLTVL.

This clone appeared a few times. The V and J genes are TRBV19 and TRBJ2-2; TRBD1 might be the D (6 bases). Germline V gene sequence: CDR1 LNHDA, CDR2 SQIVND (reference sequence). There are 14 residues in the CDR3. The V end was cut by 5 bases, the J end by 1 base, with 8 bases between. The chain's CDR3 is CASSPTGNTGELFF. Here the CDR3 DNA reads TGTGCCAGTAGTCCGACAGGGAACACCGGGGAGCTGTTTTTT. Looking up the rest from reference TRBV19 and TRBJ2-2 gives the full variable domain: DGGITQSPKYLFRKEGQNVTLSCEQNLNHDAMYWYRQDPGQGLRLIYYSQIVNDFQKGDIAEGYSVSREKKESFPLTVTSAQKNPTAFYLCASSPTGNTGELFFGEGSRLTVL.

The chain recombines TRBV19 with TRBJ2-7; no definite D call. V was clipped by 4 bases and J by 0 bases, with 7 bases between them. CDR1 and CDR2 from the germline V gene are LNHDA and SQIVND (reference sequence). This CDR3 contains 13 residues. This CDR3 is CASSKAGSYEQYF. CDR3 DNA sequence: TGTGCCAGTAGTAAGGCAGGCTCCTACGAGCAGTACTTC.

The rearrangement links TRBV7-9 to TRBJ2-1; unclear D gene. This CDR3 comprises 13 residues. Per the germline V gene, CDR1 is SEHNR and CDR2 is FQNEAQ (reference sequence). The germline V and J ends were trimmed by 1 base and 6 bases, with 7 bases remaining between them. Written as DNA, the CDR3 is TGTGCCAGCAGCTTAGATCCAGGCAATGAGCAGTTCTTC. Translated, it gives CASSLDPGNEQFF.

The DNA for the CDR3 is TGTGCCAGCAGTGAACCGGGACAGGGGGTAGATACGCAGTATTTT. Protein product: CASSEPGQGVDTQYF. The chain employs TRBV6-1 and TRBJ2-3, with 11 bases lining up with TRBD1. Germline assignment: CDR1 MNHNS and CDR2 SASEGT. CDR3 length: 15 residues. Trimming at V came to 2 bases and at J to 5 bases, leaving 3 bases not matched to a gene.

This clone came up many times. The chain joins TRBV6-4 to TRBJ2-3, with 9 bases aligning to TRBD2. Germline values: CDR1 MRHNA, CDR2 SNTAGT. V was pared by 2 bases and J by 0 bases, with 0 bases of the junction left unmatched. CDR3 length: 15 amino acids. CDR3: CASSDGTSSTDTQYF. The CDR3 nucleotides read TGTGCCAGCAGTGACGGGACTAGCAGCACAGATACGCAGTATTTT.

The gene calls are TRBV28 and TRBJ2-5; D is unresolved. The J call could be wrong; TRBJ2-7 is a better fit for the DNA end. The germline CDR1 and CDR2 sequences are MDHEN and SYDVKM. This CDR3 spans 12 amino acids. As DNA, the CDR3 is TGTGCCACCCGGTCCTACTCCTACGAGCAGTACTTC. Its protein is CATRSYSYEQYF.

The CDR3 nucleotides are TGTGCCAGCAGTGCCTCGAGGGCAGCAACCCCGGGGGAGCTGTTTTTT. Its protein is CASSASRAATPGELFF. The chain is built from TRBV6-1 and TRBJ2-2, with TRBD2 as a possible D gene (5 bases). V was trimmed by 4 bases and J by 8 bases, leaving 20 bases between them. The V gene's germline CDR1 is MNHNS and CDR2 SASEGT. This CDR3 is built from 16 residues.

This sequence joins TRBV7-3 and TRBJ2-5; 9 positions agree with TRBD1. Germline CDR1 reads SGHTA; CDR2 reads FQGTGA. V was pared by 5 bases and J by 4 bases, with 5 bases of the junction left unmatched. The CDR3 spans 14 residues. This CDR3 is CASSRTGAGETQYF. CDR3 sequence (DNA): TGTGCCAGCAGCCGGACAGGGGCAGGAGAGACCCAGTACTTC. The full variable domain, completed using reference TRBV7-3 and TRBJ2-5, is GAGVSQTPSNKVTEKGKYVELRCDPISGHTALYWYRQSLGQGPEFLIYFQGTGAADDSGLPNDRFFAVRPEGSVSTLKIQRTERGDSAVYLCASSRTGAGETQYFGPGTRLLVL.

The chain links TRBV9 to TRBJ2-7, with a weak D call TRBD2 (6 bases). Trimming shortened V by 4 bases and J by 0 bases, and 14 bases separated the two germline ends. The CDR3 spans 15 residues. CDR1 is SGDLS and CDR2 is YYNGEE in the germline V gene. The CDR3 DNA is TGTGCCAGCAGCCCCTCCCGGGACTTCTCCTACGAGCAGTACTTC. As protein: CASSPSRDFSYEQYF.

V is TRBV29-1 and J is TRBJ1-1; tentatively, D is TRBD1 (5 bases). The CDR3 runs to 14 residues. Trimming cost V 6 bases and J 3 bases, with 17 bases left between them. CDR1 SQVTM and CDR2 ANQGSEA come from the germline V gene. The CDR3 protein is CSVAGPVGDTEAFF. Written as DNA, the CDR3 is TGCAGCGTCGCAGGGCCAGTGGGTGACACTGAAGCTTTCTTT.

CDR3 nucleotide sequence: TGCAGCGTGGTACCCGGGACTACCACCGGGGAGCTGTTTTTT. This encodes CSVVPGTTTGELFF. V gene TRBV29-1 combines with J gene TRBJ2-2; 7 bases line up with TRBD2. This CDR3 has 14 residues. Germline CDR1 is SQVTM and CDR2 is ANQGSEA. Unmatched junction bases numbered 8, after V lost 6 bases and J lost 4 bases.

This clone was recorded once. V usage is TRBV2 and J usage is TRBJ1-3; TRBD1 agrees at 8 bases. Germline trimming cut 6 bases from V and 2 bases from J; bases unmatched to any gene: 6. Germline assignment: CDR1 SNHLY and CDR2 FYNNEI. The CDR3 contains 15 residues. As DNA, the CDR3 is TGTGCCAGCAGAGAGGACAGGGTGACTGGAAACACCATATATTTT. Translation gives CASREDRVTGNTIYF.

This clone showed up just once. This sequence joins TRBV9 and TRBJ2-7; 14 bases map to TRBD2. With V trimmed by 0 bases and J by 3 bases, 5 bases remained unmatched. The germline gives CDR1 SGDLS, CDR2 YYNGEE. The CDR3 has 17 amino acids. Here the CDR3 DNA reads TGTGCCAGCAGCGTAGATGTTGGACTAGCGGGGGGCTACGAGCAGTACTTC. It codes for CASSVDVGLAGGYEQYF.

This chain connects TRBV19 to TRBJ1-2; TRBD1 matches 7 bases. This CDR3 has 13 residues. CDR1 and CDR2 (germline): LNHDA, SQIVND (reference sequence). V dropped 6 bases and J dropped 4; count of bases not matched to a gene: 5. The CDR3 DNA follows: TGTGCCAGTAGCGACAGGGCTGCCTATGGCTACACCTTC. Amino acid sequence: CASSDRAAYGYTF.

The CDR3 coding sequence is TGTGCCAGCAGCGTAAGGAGGGAATCGAACACCGGGGAGCTGTTTTTT. It encodes CASSVRRESNTGELFF. The chain employs TRBV9 and TRBJ2-2, with a weak D call TRBD2 (6 bases). Germline values: CDR1 SGDLS, CDR2 YYNGEE. V lost 1 base to trimming and J lost 0 bases, with 10 bases between them. The CDR3 has 16 residues. The entire variable domain, with the rest obtained from reference TRBV9 and TRBJ2-2, is as follows: DSGVTQTPKHLITATGQRVTLRCSPRSGDLSVYWYQQSLDQGLQFLIQYYNGEERAKGNILERFSAQQFPDLHSELNLSSLELGDSALYFCASSVRRESNTGELFFGEGSRLTVL.

The CDR3 sequence: CASSESTGRFYYGYTF. The DNA for the CDR3 is TGTGCCAGCAGTGAATCAACAGGGCGGTTCTACTATGGCTACACCTTC. This rearrangement joins TRBV25-1 to TRBJ1-2, with D perhaps matching TRBD1 (6 bases). Trimming took 1 base from V and 3 from J, leaving 15 bases between them. The CDR3 extends over 16 amino acids. Germline V gene data show CDR1 as MGHDK and CDR2 as SYGVNS.

The DNA of the CDR3 is TGCGCCAGCAGCCCGCGGCCCCGACAGCAAGAGACCCAGTACTTC. Translated: CASSPRPRQQETQYF. The J gene is TRBJ2-5, the V gene TRBV5-1; a possible D gene is TRBD1 (5 bases). The CDR3 spans 15 residues. Germline CDR1 reads SGHRS; CDR2 reads YFSETQ. V was cut by 4 bases and J by 2 bases, with 15 bases left in between.

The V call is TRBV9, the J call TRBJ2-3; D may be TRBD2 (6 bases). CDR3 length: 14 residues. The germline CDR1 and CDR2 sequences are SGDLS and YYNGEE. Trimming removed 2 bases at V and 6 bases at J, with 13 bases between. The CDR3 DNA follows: TGTGCCAGCAGCGTCCGTACTAGCCTCGATACGCAGTATTTT. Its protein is CASSVRTSLDTQYF.

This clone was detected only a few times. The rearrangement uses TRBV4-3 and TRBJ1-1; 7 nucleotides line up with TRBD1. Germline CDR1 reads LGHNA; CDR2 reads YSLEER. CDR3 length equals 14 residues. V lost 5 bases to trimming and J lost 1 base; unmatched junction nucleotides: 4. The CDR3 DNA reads TGCGCCAGCAGCGTAGGACAGGAGAACACTGAAGCTTTCTTT. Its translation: CASSVGQENTEAFF.

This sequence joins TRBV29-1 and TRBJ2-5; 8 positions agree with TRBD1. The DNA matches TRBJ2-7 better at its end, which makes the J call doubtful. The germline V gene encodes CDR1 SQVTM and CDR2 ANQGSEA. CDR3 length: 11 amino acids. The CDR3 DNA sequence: TGCAGCGGTGGACAGGGATACGAGCAGTACTTC. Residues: CSGGQGYEQYF.